This T cell receptor (beta chain) was profiled in a study of vaccination effects on CD4 cells after COVID-19. Only in-frame clones appear in the TCRdb table, and some are missing; sequencing was by immunoSEQ multiplex PCR. The repertoire holds 25,000 to 35,000 clones, with roughly four fifths as singletons. Study outcomes and limitations: Few convalescent patients were included, and no early post-infection timepoints were sampled.

As concerns this clone: What it recognizes is unknown.

Antigen-specific CD4+ T cells were expanded (with viral peptide pools) by the ViraFEST assay ahead of sequencing. An approximately 10-day culture period preceded the isolation of CD4+ T cells. Two doses of either BNT162b2 or mRNA-1273 were given to each participant. Wells of two million PBMC each were grown with about 9.8 IU/ml IL-2 and about 10 ug/ml peptides. V lost 6 bases and J lost 4, with 22 bases in between. Germline V CDR1 and CDR2: SGHRS, YFSETQ. The CDR3 spans 16 residues. The gene calls are TRBV5-1 and TRBJ1-1; perhaps TRBD1 as D (6 bases). The specimen was CD4+ T cells from PBMCs cultured with HCoV-229E spike peptides, collected after COVID-19 vaccination. The TCR sequence derives from a human donor who received a COVID-19 vaccine. CDR3 sequence reads: CASTPRGVYVGTEAFF. CDR3 sequence (DNA): TGCGCCAGCACTCCCAGGGGCGTATATGTGGGCACTGAAGCTTTCTTT.